The 27 T cell receptor beta chains below all came from one sample that was sequenced in a study of identical twins. TCRdb passed the 5' RACE reads through MiXCR, listing each CDR3 protein once. Of roughly 720,000 distinct CDR3 sequences listed, around a sixth are singletons. The sample was also linked to a second study, of T cells expressing NK-cell markers.

The sequencing input was PBMCs. The receptor set was obtained from a woman aged 18-35 years in good health.

V gene TRBV6-4 combines with J gene TRBJ2-3, with D perhaps TRBD2 (7 bases). The germline V gene has CDR1 MRHNA and CDR2 SNTAGT. The V gene lost 5 bases and the J gene lost 3 bases, with 15 bases spanning the gap. The CDR3 spans 15 residues. CDR3 amino acids: CASSRGGVETDTQYF. The CDR3 DNA reads as TGTGCCAGCAGTAGGGGGGGAGTGGAGACAGATACGCAGTATTTT.

The chain has TRBV29-1 and TRBJ1-2, with TRBD1 matching 8 bases. CDR3 size: 13 residues. V shed 6 bases, J shed 4 bases, and the junction held 7 bases outside the gene matches. The germline gives CDR1 SQVTM, CDR2 ANQGSEA. CDR3 DNA sequence: TGCAGCGTGCGGGACAGGCCACCCTATGGCTACACCTTC. Translation: CSVRDRPPYGYTF.

The V call is TRBV5-1, the J call TRBJ2-7; 11 nucleotides align to TRBD1. CDR3 size: 14 residues. Germline V gene lookup returns CDR1 SGHRS and CDR2 YFSETQ. V lost 4 bases and J lost 3; bases outside the gene matches: 3. CDR3 protein: CASSGDRGIYEQYF. Written as DNA, the CDR3 is TGCGCCAGCAGCGGGGACAGGGGGATCTACGAGCAGTACTTC.

In its sample, this clonotype was seen a few times. CDR3 in DNA: TGTGCCAGCAGCCCGATGACAGATCTCTATGGCTACACCTTC. It specifies CASSPMTDLYGYTF. The V and J genes are TRBV5-5 and TRBJ1-2, with D perhaps matching TRBD1 (5 bases). The germline V gene encodes CDR1 SGHKS and CDR2 YYEKEE (reference sequence). V was clipped by 4 bases and J by 4 bases, with 14 bases between them. This CDR3 region has 14 residues.

A few counts support this clonotype. V usage is TRBV4-2 and J usage is TRBJ2-5; the D gene is possibly TRBD1 (5 bases). The germline CDR1 and CDR2 sequences are LGHNA and YNFKEQ. The V gene lost 0 bases and the J gene lost 2 bases, with 10 bases spanning the gap. The CDR3 extends over 15 amino acids. The DNA for the CDR3 is TGTGCCAGCAGCCAAGATCGGTCAGGGCAAGAGACCCAGTACTTC. Residues: CASSQDRSGQETQYF.

The V and J genes are TRBV5-6 and TRBJ2-1; TRBD1 aligns across 10 bases. This CDR3 has 16 residues. V lost 2 bases to trimming and J lost 3 bases; unmatched junction nucleotides: 5. Germline assignment: CDR1 SGHDT and CDR2 YYEEEE. The chain's CDR3 is CASSLDRGLDYNEQFF. The CDR3 nucleotides are TGTGCCAGCAGCTTAGACAGGGGGCTTGACTACAATGAGCAGTTCTTC.

The V gene is TRBV10-3, the J gene TRBJ2-1, with a possible D match to TRBD2 (5 bases). Looked up from germline, CDR1 is ENHRY and CDR2 is SYGVKD. Trimming shortened V by 7 bases and J by 5 bases, and 18 bases separated the two germline ends. The CDR3 covers 15 residues. DNA of the CDR3: TGTGCCATCAACGGACCGGGATCCTCTGACAATGAGCAGTTCTTC. Encoded protein: CAINGPGSSDNEQFF.

Ten or more counts support this clonotype. The chain employs TRBV12-3 or TRBV12-4 and TRBJ2-2, with D unresolved. The CDR3 runs to 13 residues. With 4 bases removed from V and 5 bases from J, the gap between germline ends came to 8 bases. DNA for the CDR3: TGTGCCAGCAGTTCGACGGCTACCGGGGAGCTGTTTTTT. This sequence encodes CASSSTATGELFF.

The rearrangement uses TRBV6-1 and TRBJ2-2; TRBD2 agrees at 10 bases. The CDR3 covers 15 residues. The germline V gene has CDR1 MNHNS and CDR2 SASEGT. Losses at the gene ends were 6 bases for V and 6 bases for J; bases not matched to a gene: 7. CDR3 bases: TGTGCCAGCAGGAGACTAGCGGGTCCCCCCGGGGAGCTGTTTTTT. Translation gives CASRRLAGPPGELFF.

This clonotype has ten or more counts. CDR3 in DNA: TGTGCCATCAGTGAGTCCACAGGGGGCTCGGGCTACACCTTC. This sequence encodes CAISESTGGSGYTF. The gene calls are TRBV10-3 and TRBJ1-2; 9 bases are a match to TRBD1. The germline V gene encodes CDR1 ENHRY and CDR2 SYGVKD. The CDR3 consists of 14 residues. V gave up 0 bases and J gave up 8 bases; unmatched junction bases: 4.

The V call is TRBV2, the J call TRBJ2-7, with a weak D call TRBD1 (5 bases). Germline lookup yields CDR1 SNHLY and CDR2 FYNNEI. The ends were cut back, 2 bases at V and 4 bases at J, with 9 bases in the middle. The CDR3 has 13 amino acids. CDR3 in DNA: TGTGCCAGCAGTGAACCAGGGTTATACGAGCAGTACTTC. It translates to CASSEPGLYEQYF.

This clonotype was detected only a few times. The genes are TRBV7-9 and TRBJ2-7; 9 bases are a match to TRBD1. Trimming removed 3 bases from V and 2 bases from J; junction bases left unmatched: 8. Germline CDR1 and CDR2: SEHNR and FQNEAQ (reference sequence). This CDR3 has 16 amino acids. The CDR3 is CASSFPRTGDTYEQYF. The CDR3 DNA sequence: TGTGCCAGCAGCTTCCCCAGGACAGGGGATACCTACGAGCAGTACTTC.

This clonotype came up many times. V is TRBV12-3 or TRBV12-4 and J is TRBJ1-2; possibly TRBD1 for D (6 bases). This CDR3 is 12 amino acids long. V lost 6 bases and J 8 bases, leaving 13 bases between the germline ends. The CDR3 loop reads CASRSQGYGYTF. The CDR3 nucleotides are TGTGCCAGCAGATCACAGGGTTACGGCTACACCTTC.

V gene TRBV20-1 combines with J gene TRBJ2-1; 11 positions agree with TRBD2. Germline CDR1 and CDR2: DFQATT and SNEGSKA (reference sequence). V trimming: 0 bases; J trimming: 6 bases; junction bases outside the gene matches: 4. The CDR3 totals 15 residues. The CDR3 region has the DNA TGCAGTGCTAGAGACCTAGCGGGGGGCCTCAATGAGCAGTTCTTC. It encodes CSARDLAGGLNEQFF.

This clonotype was detected a few times. The chain combines TRBV12-5 with TRBJ2-1; D not resolved. Germline CDR1 and CDR2: LGHNT and FRNRAP. The CDR3 contains 13 residues. V lost 6 bases to trimming and J lost 2 bases, with 8 bases between them. The CDR3 DNA is TGTGCTAGTGGGCCGGGCCCCTACAATGAGCAGTTCTTC. This codes for CASGPGPYNEQFF.

The rearrangement joins TRBV12-3 or TRBV12-4 to TRBJ1-6; no firm D call. Trimming shortened V by 8 bases and J by 1 base, and 9 bases separated the two germline ends. The CDR3 has 14 residues. In DNA form, the CDR3 reads TGTGCCAGCCGGCGCGGGTCCTATAATTCACCCCTCCACTTT. Its translation is CASRRGSYNSPLHF.

The chain uses TRBV7-2 and TRBJ2-7; D perhaps matches TRBD2 (5 bases). Germline CDR1 and CDR2: SGHTA and FQGNSA. Trimming cost V 8 bases and J 2 bases, with 16 bases left between them. The CDR3 contains 14 residues. CDR3 DNA: TGTGCCAGCGCCGGCCTAGCTAAGGCCTACGAGCAGTACTTC. Translating it yields CASAGLAKAYEQYF.

The V gene is TRBV21-1, the J gene TRBJ2-3; the table's D call of TRBD2 was not tested on the DNA. TRBV21-1 constitutes a pseudogene. The CDR3 loop spans 15 amino acids. The CDR3 DNA reads as TGTGCCAGCAGCAAAGGTAGCAGGGAAACAGATACGCAGTATTTT. Amino acids: CASSKGSRETDTQYF.

This clonotype occurred a few times. This chain connects TRBV12-3 or TRBV12-4 to TRBJ2-1, with 7 bases lining up with TRBD2. V shed 7 bases, J shed 8 bases, and the junction held 14 bases outside the gene matches. The CDR3 is 15 amino acids. The CDR3 DNA sequence: TGTGCCAGCAACAGCGGCGGGAGTAATCGCGATGAGCAGTTCTTC. This codes for CASNSGGSNRDEQFF.

This rearrangement joins TRBV11-2 to TRBJ2-7, with 10 nucleotides matching TRBD1. The CDR3 sequence is 15 residues long. V shed 5 bases, J shed 1 base, and the junction held 5 bases outside the gene matches. Germline CDR1 reads SGHAT; CDR2 reads FQNNGV. DNA of the CDR3: TGTGCCAGCAGCCCGAAGGGACAGGGGTCCTACGAGCAGTACTTC. As protein: CASSPKGQGSYEQYF. Filled out from reference TRBV11-2 and TRBJ2-7, the complete variable domain reads EAGVAQSPRYKIIEKRQSVAFWCNPISGHATLYWYQQILGQGPKLLIQFQNNGVVDDSQLPKDRFSAERLKGVDSTLKIQPAKLEDSAVYLCASSPKGQGSYEQYFGPGTRLTVT.

As concerns this clonotype: A single base separates this from a much larger clone, so it may be a read error. The V gene is TRBV12-3 or TRBV12-4, the J gene TRBJ1-1; D unclear. This CDR3 has 13 amino acids. The CDR3, as DNA: TGTGCCAGCAGTTTTTCTAGGAACGCTGAAGCTTTCTTT. Protein: CASSFSRNAEAFF.

The chain uses TRBV7-6 and TRBJ2-7, with D perhaps matching TRBD2 (6 bases). Germline V lookup: CDR1 SGHVS, CDR2 FNYEAQ. The CDR3 runs 16 residues. The ends were cut back, 2 bases at V and 2 bases at J, with 16 bases in the middle. This CDR3 is CASSLYGGTPPYEQYF. The CDR3 region has the DNA TGTGCCAGCAGCTTATATGGCGGGACTCCACCCTACGAGCAGTACTTC.

This clonotype came up a few times. The chain couples TRBV6-1 to TRBJ2-2; TRBD1 might be the D (5 bases). V was shortened by 3 bases and J by 4 bases, with 12 bases between the two germline ends. CDR3 length: 15 residues. Germline V CDR1 and CDR2: MNHNS, SASEGT. CDR3 sequence (DNA): TGTGCCAGCAGTGAGCAGGGTATCCCCACCGGGGAGCTGTTTTTT. The encoded protein is CASSEQGIPTGELFF.

The DNA of the CDR3 is TGCGCCAGCGGAAGGGGAAGCTCCTACAATGAGCAGTTCTTC. It translates to CASGRGSSYNEQFF. This chain uses TRBV4-3 with TRBJ2-1, with D perhaps TRBD1 (5 bases). Trimming stripped 8 bases from V and 0 bases from J, with 11 bases between. Germline V gives CDR1 LGHNA, CDR2 YSLEER. This CDR3 is built from 14 residues.

This clonotype was detected many times. This sequence joins TRBV20-1 and TRBJ2-1, with TRBD2 matching 8 bases. Germline loops: CDR1 DFQATT, CDR2 SNEGSKA (reference sequence). The CDR3 covers 17 residues. After removal of 0 bases from V and 7 bases from J, the junction contained 14 bases not matched to a gene. The CDR3 sequence is CSARDSSRAGAENEQFF. In DNA, the CDR3 is TGCAGTGCTAGAGATAGCTCGAGAGCGGGGGCCGAGAATGAGCAGTTCTTC.

The gene calls are TRBV27 and TRBJ2-1, with 10 bases that match TRBD2. With 5 bases clipped from V and 4 bases from J, the junction kept 11 bases outside the gene matches. Looked up from germline, CDR1 is MNHEY and CDR2 is SMNVEV (reference sequence). The CDR3 is 17 residues long. The chain's CDR3 is CASSGLAGATGYNEQFF. The CDR3 bases are TGTGCCAGCAGTGGGCTAGCGGGAGCCACGGGGTACAATGAGCAGTTCTTC.

The chain recombines TRBV20-1 with TRBJ2-3, with TRBD2 matching 7 bases. Germline V gene sequence: CDR1 DFQATT, CDR2 SNEGSKA (reference sequence). This CDR3 has 15 amino acids. V lost 7 bases, J lost 6 bases, and 16 bases stayed unmatched. CDR3 DNA sequence: TGCAGTGTCCCGCCCGTGGGGGGAGGGCTGGATACGCAGTATTTT. The encoded protein is CSVPPVGGGLDTQYF.